This TCR beta chain was sequenced during a study of resident and recirculating memory T cells in vitiligo. Study context: Shave-biopsy epidermis from lesional and nonlesional skin was sequenced alongside PBMCs.

CDR1 is LGHNA, CDR2 YSLEER, per germline. After removal of 2 bases from V and 3 bases from J, the junction contained 6 bases not matched to a gene. CDR3 length equals 15 residues. Repertoires were generated with immunoSEQ multiplex PCR, while TCRdb's copy carries only in-frame clones and drops some. The sample has approximately 69,000 clones, 90% to 95% seen once. Patients' lesions had not changed for the previous 6 months. Patients who had received treatment within the previous three months were excluded. This receptor was taken from a male donor with vitiligo. The sample comprised blood. The chain employs TRBV4-3 and TRBJ1-2; 7 bases fit TRBD1. DNA for the CDR3: TGCGCCAGCAGCCAAAGTCATACAGGGGACTATGGCTACACCTTC. This gives the protein CASSQSHTGDYGYTF.